Listed here are 20 T cell receptor beta chains from one sample, sequenced in a study of blood T cell repertoires in COVID-19. TCRdb's copy holds only in-frame clones and misses some; the assay was immunoSEQ multiplex PCR. The sample shows 400,000 or so clones, approximately 89% of them seen only once. The sample comprised PBMCs or T cells enriched from blood (not recorded which). The receptor set was obtained from a middle-aged man in a cohort exposed to, infected with or recovered from COVID-19 (not recorded which).

This clone has more than one count but fewer than ten. The gene calls are TRBV25-1 and TRBJ1-6; 11 bases align to TRBD1. The J segment lost 10 bases and the V segment lost 6 bases, leaving 5 bases of the junction unmatched. Germline V CDR1 and CDR2: MGHDK, SYGVNS. There are 14 residues in the CDR3. The CDR3: CASSFGTGGSPLHF. Here the CDR3 DNA reads TGTGCCAGCAGCTTTGGGACAGGGGGATCACCCCTCCACTTT.

The genes are TRBV19 and TRBJ1-3, with 10 bases lining up with TRBD1. Looked up from germline, CDR1 is LNHDA and CDR2 is SQIVND (reference sequence). The CDR3 covers 15 residues. V shed 6 bases and J 4 bases; nucleotides not matched to a gene: 6. CDR3 DNA: TGTGCCAGTAGCATCGACAGGGGGCGAGGAAACACCATATATTTT. Translation gives CASSIDRGRGNTIYF.

The chain combines TRBV6-5 with TRBJ1-2, with D tentatively TRBD1 (6 bases). V lost 2 bases and J lost 4, with 11 bases in between. The germline V gene encodes CDR1 MNHEY and CDR2 SVGAGI. The CDR3 is 14 residues long. The CDR3 loop reads CASSYGQGIYGYTF. CDR3 coding DNA: TGTGCCAGCAGTTACGGTCAGGGGATCTATGGCTACACCTTC.

The chain has TRBV14 and TRBJ2-2; TRBD1 might be the D (6 bases). This CDR3 spans 17 amino acids. Per the germline V gene, CDR1 is SGHDN and CDR2 is FVKESK. V lost 0 bases, J lost 3 bases, and 14 bases lay in between. The CDR3 nucleotides read TGTGCCAGCAGCCAAGATTGGGGCCAGGGGCACACCGGGGAGCTGTTTTTT. It translates to CASSQDWGQGHTGELFF.

The chain joins TRBV27 to TRBJ2-3, with a possible D match to TRBD1 (5 bases). The V end was cut by 3 bases, the J end by 4 bases, with 8 bases between. CDR3 length: 13 amino acids. Germline CDR1 MNHEY, CDR2 SMNVEV (reference sequence). CDR3 loop: CASSFSRADTQYF. The DNA of the CDR3 is TGTGCCAGCAGTTTCAGCAGGGCAGATACGCAGTATTTT.

The chain carries TRBV10-3 and TRBJ2-2; 11 bases are shared with TRBD2. V lost 4 bases to trimming and J lost 4 bases; unmatched junction nucleotides: 14. This CDR3 comprises 19 residues. Germline V gene lookup returns CDR1 ENHRY and CDR2 SYGVKD. The CDR3 DNA reads TGTGCCATCAGTGGCAACTCACAACTAGCGGGAGAGGGCACCGGGGAGCTGTTTTTT. As protein: CAISGNSQLAGEGTGELFF.

This clone was seen a few times. The chain couples TRBV2 to TRBJ1-2; D gene ambiguous. This CDR3 has 13 residues. Trimming removed 9 bases at V and 3 bases at J, with 14 bases between. Germline-derived CDR1 and CDR2 are SNHLY and FYNNEI. CDR3 DNA sequence: TGTGCCAGGAGTACTCTAACTGACTATGGCTACACCTTC. It codes for CARSTLTDYGYTF.

This CDR3 reads CASSLGARAPGNTIYF. CDR3 coding DNA: TGTGCCAGCAGCTTGGGGGCCAGGGCGCCTGGAAACACCATATATTTT. This chain connects TRBV5-6 to TRBJ1-3, with D tentatively TRBD1 (5 bases). The CDR3 length is 16 residues. Between the trimmed V and J ends, which lost 0 bases and 2 bases, there was a span of 12 bases. Germline V gene lookup returns CDR1 SGHDT and CDR2 YYEEEE. The full variable domain, with the rest looked up from reference TRBV5-6 and TRBJ1-3, is DAGVTQSPTHLIKTRGQQVTLRCSPKSGHDTVSWYQQALGQGPQFIFQYYEEEERQRGNFPDRFSGHQFPNYSSELNVNALLLGDSALYLCASSLGARAPGNTIYFGEGSWLTVV.

V and J are TRBV6-5 and TRBJ1-6, with 10 bases fitting TRBD1. Germline V CDR1 and CDR2: MNHEY, SVGAGI. This CDR3 comprises 14 residues. Trimming removed 6 bases from V and 10 bases from J; junction bases left unmatched: 6. CDR3 in DNA: TGTGCCAGCAGCGGGACAGGGGATTGGTCACCCCTCCACTTT. Protein product: CASSGTGDWSPLHF.

This clone was picked up one time. The rearrangement joins TRBV6-5 to TRBJ2-2; 7 nucleotides match TRBD1. Per germline, CDR1 MNHEY and CDR2 SVGAGI. The trim removed 7 bases at V and 1 base at J, leaving 3 bases unmatched. This CDR3 region has 14 residues. CDR3 DNA sequence: TGTGCCAGCACCCGACAGGGGAACACCGGGGAGCTGTTTTTT. Amino acids: CASTRQGNTGELFF.

The chain recombines TRBV9 with TRBJ2-3, with D uncertain. V gave up 5 bases and J gave up 0 bases, with 16 bases separating them. Germline CDR1 and CDR2: SGDLS and YYNGEE. CDR3 length: 16 amino acids. Written as DNA, the CDR3 is TGTGCCAGCAGTAAACTAACCTCCCTAAGCACAGATACGCAGTATTTT. Its protein is CASSKLTSLSTDTQYF.

This clone was counted a few times. The chain recombines TRBV27 with TRBJ2-5; D possibly corresponds to TRBD1 (6 bases). CDR1 and CDR2 from the germline V gene are MNHEY and SMNVEV (reference sequence). CDR3 length: 12 residues. Trimming took off 6 bases at V and 4 bases at J, with 9 bases between the two ends. DNA of the CDR3: TGTGCCAGCAGCAGGGGTCGAGAGACCCAGTACTTC. It codes for CASSRGRETQYF.

This chain joins TRBV6-2 or TRBV6-3 and TRBJ1-2, with 8 bases that match TRBD1. The V gene end was trimmed by 5 bases and the J gene end by 0 bases; junction bases not matched to a gene: 8. The CDR3 is 16 residues long. Germline V lookup: CDR1 MNHEY, CDR2 SVGEGT. The CDR3 nucleotides are TGTGCCAGCAGTCGAAGGACAGGGCGTACTAACTATGGCTACACCTTC. Protein product: CASSRRTGRTNYGYTF.

The J gene is TRBJ2-1, the V gene TRBV24-1; the D gene is possibly TRBD2 (5 bases). CDR1 and CDR2 (germline): KGHDR, SFDVKD. The CDR3 spans 13 residues. V was shortened by 4 bases and J by 6 bases, with 9 bases between the two germline ends. The CDR3 region has the DNA TGTGCCACCAGTGAGCCAACTAGCAATGAGCAGTTCTTC. Protein: CATSEPTSNEQFF.

The rearrangement joins TRBV3-1 (or the pseudogene TRBV3-2) to TRBJ1-5, with 9 bases lining up with TRBD1. Trimming at V came to 5 bases and at J to 6 bases, leaving 5 bases not matched to a gene. Germline V lookup: CDR1 LGHDT, CDR2 YNNKEL (reference sequence). The CDR3 totals 14 residues. The CDR3 is CASSYGQGIQPQHF. The CDR3 DNA reads TGTGCCAGCAGCTACGGACAGGGGATTCAGCCCCAGCATTTT.

The chain links TRBV5-1 to TRBJ2-3; 8 positions agree with TRBD2. The CDR3 has 18 residues. Germline V gives CDR1 SGHRS, CDR2 YFSETQ. Unmatched junction bases numbered 12, after V lost 1 base and J lost 2 bases. This CDR3 is CASSLWGSSGGPTDTQYF. CDR3 nucleotide sequence: TGCGCCAGCAGCTTGTGGGGTTCGAGCGGGGGACCCACAGATACGCAGTATTTT. The whole variable domain, remainder taken from reference TRBV5-1 and TRBJ2-3, is KAGVTQTPRYLIKTRGQQVTLSCSPISGHRSVSWYQQTPGQGLQFLFEYFSETQRNKGNFPGRFSGRQFSNSRSEMNVSTLELGDSALYLCASSLWGSSGGPTDTQYFGPGTRLTVL.

This clone was recorded a few times. This chain links TRBV2 with TRBJ1-2; tentatively, D is TRBD1 (6 bases). The CDR3 has 13 amino acids. CDR1 is SNHLY and CDR2 is FYNNEI in the germline V gene. Deletions cut 6 bases from V and 2 bases from J, with 10 bases between. The DNA for the CDR3 is TGTGCCAGCAGAGCGGACAGCAACTATGGCTACACCTTC. Encoded protein: CASRADSNYGYTF. Full variable domain (missing parts from reference TRBV2 and TRBJ1-2): EPEVTQTPSHQVTQMGQEVILRCVPISNHLYFYWYRQILGQKVEFLVSFYNNEISEKSEIFDDQFSVERPDGSNFTLKIRSTKLEDSAMYFCASRADSNYGYTFGSGTRLTVV.

The chain combines TRBV18 with TRBJ1-1; 7 bases fit TRBD1. V trimming: 3 bases; J trimming: 0 bases; junction bases outside the gene matches: 7. The CDR3 sequence is 16 residues long. Looked up from germline, CDR1 is KGHSH and CDR2 is LQKENI. In DNA, the CDR3 is TGTGCCAGCTCACCGGACAGGACCCAACTGAACACTGAAGCTTTCTTT. This gives the protein CASSPDRTQLNTEAFF.

The chain has TRBV20-1 and TRBJ2-1; tentatively, D is TRBD1 (5 bases). Germline-derived CDR1 and CDR2 are DFQATT and SNEGSKA (reference sequence). The V end lost 3 bases, the J end lost 7 bases, and 13 bases lay between the germline ends. There are 13 residues in the CDR3. The CDR3 protein is CSASRGSGNEQFF. CDR3 in DNA: TGCAGTGCTAGTAGGGGCTCCGGAAATGAGCAGTTCTTC.

The gene calls are TRBV7-9 and TRBJ1-1, with a tentative D call TRBD1 (5 bases). Germline values: CDR1 SEHNR, CDR2 FQNEAQ (reference sequence). The CDR3 sequence is 14 residues long. The V end was cut by 5 bases, the J end by 5 bases, with 15 bases between. CDR3 in DNA: TGTGCCAGCAGCCGGTCCTGGGGACTTACTGAAGCTTTCTTT. Protein sequence: CASSRSWGLTEAFF.